The next 7 T cell receptor beta chains were all read from a single sample in a study of cytomegalovirus exposure and HLA in healthy donors. It was with 60 Vbeta and 13 Jbeta primers that the PCR ran. Sequencing was performed with immunoSEQ multiplex PCR; in TCRdb, only in-frame clones are kept and a portion is missing. The sample lists roughly 150,000 clones, 73% occurring once. Sequencing was carried out using PBMCs. Source of these receptors: a woman aged 18-29 years in good health and CMV-seronegative.

Worth noting for this clone: A junction boundary mismatches the germline segment, possibly from a read error. This same CDR3 is encoded by further DNA sequences in the sample. The gene calls are TRBV4-1 and TRBJ1-1, with no clear D. The CDR3 runs to 14 residues. CDR1 MGHRA and CDR2 YSYEKL come from the germline V gene. The CDR3 sequence is CASSPARINTEAFF. DNA of the CDR3: TGCGCTAGCAGCCCCGCCAGAATAAACACTGAAGCTTTCTTT.

The J gene is TRBJ2-1, the V gene TRBV5-6, with 11 bases lining up with TRBD2. Germline V gene data show CDR1 as SGHDT and CDR2 as YYEEEE. The V segment lost 1 base and the J segment 9 bases; nucleotides outside the gene matches: 9. The CDR3 contains 16 residues. Written as DNA, the CDR3 is TGTGCCAGCAGCTTGCCCCATAGCGGGAGGGGAGGTGAGCAGTTCTTC. Amino acid sequence: CASSLPHSGRGGEQFF.

This clone was detected only a few times. The chain couples TRBV19 to TRBJ2-1; the match to TRBD2 covers 8 bases. CDR3 length: 14 amino acids. The germline V gene has CDR1 LNHDA and CDR2 SQIVND (reference sequence). The J segment lost 8 bases and the V segment lost 5 bases, leaving 8 bases of the junction unmatched. The CDR3 is CASSWAGGSHEQFF. CDR3 coding DNA: TGTGCCAGTAGTTGGGCGGGGGGCTCGCATGAGCAGTTCTTC.

This rearrangement joins TRBV7-6 to TRBJ2-3, with 12 bases matching TRBD2. The CDR3 covers 18 residues. J gave up 3 bases and V 3 bases, and 10 bases lay outside the gene matches. Germline CDR1 SGHVS, CDR2 FNYEAQ. The DNA for the CDR3 is TGTGCCAGCAGCTTGAGGGACCTAGCGGGAGGGCCGACAGATACGCAGTATTTT. It translates to CASSLRDLAGGPTDTQYF. Using reference TRBV7-6 and TRBJ2-3 for the parts outside the CDR3, the full variable domain is GAGVSQSPRYKVTKRGQDVALRCDPISGHVSLYWYRQALGQGPEFLTYFNYEAQQDKSGLPNDRFSAERPEGSISTLTIQRTEQRDSAMYRCASSLRDLAGGPTDTQYFGPGTRLTVL.

There are a few counts of this clone. The chain employs TRBV5-1 and TRBJ1-2; TRBD1 agrees at 12 bases. With 0 bases clipped from V and 6 bases from J, the junction kept 9 bases outside the gene matches. This CDR3 has 17 residues. Germline V gene sequence: CDR1 SGHRS, CDR2 YFSETQ. DNA of the CDR3: TGCGCCAGCAGCTTGGGGGGACAGGGGGCACCCATGGATGGCTACACCTTC. It specifies CASSLGGQGAPMDGYTF.

The genes are TRBV4-1 and TRBJ1-1; no definite D call. The CDR3 runs to 16 residues. The V and J ends lost 3 bases and 0 bases respectively, with 14 bases between them. Germline CDR1 and CDR2: MGHRA and YSYEKL. The CDR3 here is CASSHLIREMNTEAFF. The DNA of the CDR3 is TGCGCCAGCAGCCACTTAATTAGGGAGATGAACACTGAAGCTTTCTTT.

The chain couples TRBV2 to TRBJ1-1, with D perhaps TRBD1 (6 bases). Looked up from germline, CDR1 is SNHLY and CDR2 is FYNNEI. There are 13 residues in the CDR3. Trimming cost V 8 bases and J 5 bases, with 15 bases left between them. The CDR3 nucleotides read TGTGCCAGCCTTGAAGGGGGGGGGACTGAAGCTTTCTTT. Amino acids: CASLEGGGTEAFF.